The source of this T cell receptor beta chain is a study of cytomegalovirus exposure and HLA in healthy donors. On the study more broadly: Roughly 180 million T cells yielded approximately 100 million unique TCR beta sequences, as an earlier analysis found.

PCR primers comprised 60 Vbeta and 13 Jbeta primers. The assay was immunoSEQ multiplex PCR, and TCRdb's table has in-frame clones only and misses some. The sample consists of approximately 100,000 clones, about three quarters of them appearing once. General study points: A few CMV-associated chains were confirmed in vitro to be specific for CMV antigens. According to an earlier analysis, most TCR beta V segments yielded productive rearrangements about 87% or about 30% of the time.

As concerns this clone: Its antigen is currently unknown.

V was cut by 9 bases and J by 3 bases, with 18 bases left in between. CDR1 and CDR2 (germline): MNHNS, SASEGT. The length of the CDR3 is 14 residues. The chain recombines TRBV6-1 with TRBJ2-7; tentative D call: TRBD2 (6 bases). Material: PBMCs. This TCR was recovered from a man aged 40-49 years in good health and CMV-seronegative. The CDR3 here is CARKTSAGNYEQYF. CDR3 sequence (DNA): TGTGCCAGAAAGACCAGTGCGGGGAACTACGAGCAGTACTTC.